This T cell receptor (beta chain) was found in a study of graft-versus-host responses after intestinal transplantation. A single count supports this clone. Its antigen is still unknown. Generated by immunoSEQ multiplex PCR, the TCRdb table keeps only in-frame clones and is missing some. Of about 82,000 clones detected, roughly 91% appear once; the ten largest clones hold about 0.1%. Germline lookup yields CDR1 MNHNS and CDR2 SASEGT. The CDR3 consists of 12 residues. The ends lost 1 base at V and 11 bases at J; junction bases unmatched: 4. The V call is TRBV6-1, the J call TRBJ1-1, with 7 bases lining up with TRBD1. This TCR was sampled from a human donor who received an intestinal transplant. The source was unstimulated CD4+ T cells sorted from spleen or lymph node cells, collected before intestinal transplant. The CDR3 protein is CASSEVGRGAFF. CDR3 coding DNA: TGTGCCAGCAGTGAAGTAGGCAGGGGGGCTTTCTTT.